This TCR beta chain was recovered during a study of T cell repertoires in cytomegalovirus infection. Overall study context: HLA-C-restricted CMV epitopes, recently identified, and well-studied HLA-B-restricted ones were used by the study. Public TCR beta signatures were indicative of both CMV infection and a matching HLA type. Study observations and caveats: Of the TCR beta families, the public ones yielded a cumulative frequency that identified carriers of CMV plus the relevant HLA. CMV-specific TCR beta clonotypes restricted by HLA-C were the ones dominating the ex vivo response.

The CDR3 extends over 14 amino acids. In germline, CDR1 is SGHTA, CDR2 FQGNSA. Trimming stripped 1 base from V and 4 bases from J, with 8 bases between. TCRdb analysed the reads with MiXCR anew, one entry per CDR3 protein. This sample yields hundreds of thousands of distinct CDR3 sequences, of which about a third are seen a single time; around 15% belongs to the top ten. The sample holds a few counts of this clonotype. Its antigen is undetermined. Sequencing was performed on cultured CD8+ T cells from PBMCs, taken from culture after CMV antigen stimulation. The rearrangement joins TRBV7-2 to TRBJ2-1; D is uncertain. This TCR was sampled from a human donor in good health (CMV status not recorded). Some clones in this sample may be carry-over from other donors' samples. The CDR3 sequence: CASSLGVTYNEQFF. The CDR3 DNA reads as TGTGCCAGCAGCTTAGGAGTAACTTACAATGAGCAGTTCTTC.